Here is one TCR beta chain with its context. The PCR used 60 Vbeta and 13 Jbeta primers. Clones were read by immunoSEQ multiplex PCR, and TCRdb kept only the in-frame ones, dropping some. The profile shows 150,000 to 200,000 clones, more than 70% of them singletons. This specimen belongs to a study of cytomegalovirus exposure and HLA in healthy donors. Germline CDR1 reads SGHRS; CDR2 reads YFSETQ. The junction had 3 bases not matched to a gene; V was cut back by 2 bases and J by 2 bases. This CDR3 has 14 amino acids. This sequence was found in a boy younger than 18 in good health and CMV-seronegative. The sample was PBMCs. The chain has TRBV5-1 and TRBJ1-1; 7 nucleotides agree with TRBD1. The CDR3 sequence is CASSFNRGNTEAFF. CDR3 nucleotides: TGCGCCAGCAGCTTTAACAGGGGTAACACTGAAGCTTTCTTT.